The sample holds a few counts of the clone carrying this T cell receptor (beta chain). Trimming left V 0 bases short and J 5 bases short, with 14 bases between. This CDR3 contains 16 residues. From germline, CDR1 is SGHRS and CDR2 YFSETQ. This sample is drawn from a study of blood T cell repertoires in COVID-19. Study details: Specimens from acute and convalescent COVID-19 originated in the United States, Italy and Spain. Sources were T cells, B-cell-depleted T cells, or PBMCs; the material itself was cDNA or gDNA.

Sequencing used immunoSEQ multiplex PCR; TCRdb keeps in-frame clones, though not all of them. The sample lists a few hundred thousand clones; more than 85% were seen once. The sample comprised peripheral blood. This receptor was obtained from a person between 18 and 35 years old with COVID-19, enrolled during active disease. This chain joins TRBV5-1 and TRBJ2-2; D may be TRBD2 (5 bases). The CDR3 protein is CASSLESGFWTGELFF. The CDR3 DNA reads TGCGCCAGCAGCTTGGAGTCGGGGTTTTGGACCGGGGAGCTGTTTTTT.